Described below is a single T cell receptor beta chain sequence and its context. This record belongs to a study of blood T cell repertoires in COVID-19. Overall study context: Acute-phase and convalescent COVID-19 samples originated in the United States, Italy and Spain. T cells, B-cell-depleted T cells, or PBMCs provided the cDNA or gDNA that served as material.

Per the study methods: Estimated nucleated cell counts came from reference gene primer amplification. TCRdb's copy holds only in-frame clones and misses some; the assay was immunoSEQ multiplex PCR. V and J calls and clone size are given by that table; D and trimming were obtained from the DNA. Among approximately 470,000 clones listed, approximately 85% were seen once. The V gene end was trimmed by 1 base and the J gene end by 4 bases; junction bases not matched to a gene: 11. This CDR3 has 17 amino acids. Germline CDR1 reads SGHTA; CDR2 reads FQGTGA. The receptor comes from a human donor in a cohort sampled during active COVID-19. The chain joins TRBV7-3 to TRBJ2-3; 7 nucleotides agree with TRBD1. Sequenced input: peripheral blood. CDR3 in amino acids: CASSLNRRGRGADTQYF. CDR3 in DNA: TGTGCCAGCAGCTTAAATCGAAGGGGGCGAGGAGCAGATACGCAGTATTTT.